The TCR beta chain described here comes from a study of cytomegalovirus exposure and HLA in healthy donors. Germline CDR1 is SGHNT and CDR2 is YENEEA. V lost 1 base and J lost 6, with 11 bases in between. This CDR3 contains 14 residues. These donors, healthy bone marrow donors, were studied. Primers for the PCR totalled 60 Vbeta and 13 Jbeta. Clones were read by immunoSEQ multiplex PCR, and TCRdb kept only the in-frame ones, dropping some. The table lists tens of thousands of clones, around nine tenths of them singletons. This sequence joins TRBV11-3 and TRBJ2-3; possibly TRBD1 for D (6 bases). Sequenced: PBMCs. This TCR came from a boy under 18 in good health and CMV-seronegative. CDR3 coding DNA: TGTGCCAGCAGCTTAGGTCAGGGGACCGATACGCAGTATTTT. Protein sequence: CASSLGQGTDTQYF.